The rows below give T cell receptor beta chains drawn from one sample of a study of T cell repertoires in cytomegalovirus infection. TCRdb fed the reads into MiXCR, producing one record per CDR3 protein. Of about 830,000 distinct CDR3 sequences in the sample, about 31% were seen once. These TCRs' antigens remain unknown. Here the sequenced sample was cultured CD8+ T cells from PBMCs, taken from culture after CMV antigen stimulation. The origin of the receptors is a human donor in good health (CMV status not recorded). Some clones in this sample may be carry-over from other donors' samples. Both conserved end residues are part of each CDR3. The D gene is left open where the match is weak. Part of the rows lack a size; the others show once, few, many or a class for expanded clones.

j_call cdr3_length v_call clone_size d_call cdr3_nt cdr3_aa
TRBJ1-3 14 TRBV6-6 few TRBD1 TGTGCCAGCAGTAGGGACAGGGCGGGAAACACCATATATTTT CASSRDRAGNTIYF
TRBJ1-5 15 TRBV4-1 . . TGCGCCAGCAGCCACTCTTTGAGGGGTTCGGAGCCCCAGCATTTT CASSHSLRGSEPQHF
TRBJ2-7 12 TRBV12-3/TRBV12-4 . . TGTGCCAGCAGCCGGGACGCCTACGAGCAGTACTTC CASSRDAYEQYF
TRBJ2-2 13 TRBV6-6 once . TGTGCCAGCCGGGCCCTAAACACCGGGGAGCTGTTTTTT CASRALNTGELFF
TRBJ2-3 14 TRBV4-1 . . TGCGCCAGCAGCCAAAAGTCTAGCACAGATACGCAGTATTTT CASSQKSSTDTQYF
TRBJ1-4 15 TRBV12-3/TRBV12-4 few . TGTGCCAGCAGCCCCGGGTTGGGCGAGAATGAAAAACTGTTTTTT CASSPGLGENEKLFF
TRBJ2-7 17 TRBV4-1 few TRBD2 TGCGCCAGCAGCCAAGACCCGACTAGCGGGGGAAGAAACGAGCAGTACTTC CASSQDPTSGGRNEQYF
TRBJ1-5 17 TRBV7-8 many TRBD1 TGTGCCAGCAGCTCAAATCAAGGACAGGATCTGGTCCAGCCCCAGCATTTT CASSSNQGQDLVQPQHF
TRBJ2-1 11 TRBV7-2 many . TGTGCCAGCAGCTGGGGACTCGAGCAGTTCTTC CASSWGLEQFF
TRBJ2-1 16 TRBV7-9 . . TGTGCCAGCAGCTTAAAGGGACGCGCGGGGTACAATGAGCAGTTCTTC CASSLKGRAGYNEQFF
TRBJ1-5 14 TRBV28 few . TGTGCCAGCAGTCCGCGGGTAATTGGGCAGCCCCAGCATTTT CASSPRVIGQPQHF
TRBJ1-6 14 TRBV4-1 . . TGCGCCAGCAGCCAAGATCAGTCTGGATCACCCCTCCACTTT CASSQDQSGSPLHF
TRBJ1-2 15 TRBV18 few . TGTGCCAGCTCCCTAGATGCATCTCGTAACTATGGCTACACCTTC CASSLDASRNYGYTF